The next 29 T cell receptor beta chains were all read from a single sample in a study of vaccination effects on CD4 cells after COVID-19. No cognate antigen is known for these TCRs. The culture ran for nine to ten days, and then CD4+ T cells were isolated. Their SARS-CoV-2 infection, verified by PCR, occurred between March and December 2020. Each person got two doses of an mRNA SARS-CoV-2 vaccine, BNT162b2 or mRNA-1273. Profiled with immunoSEQ multiplex PCR; TCRdb holds only in-frame clones, not every one. The sample records roughly 30,000 clones, about 68% being singletons. Sequenced material: CD4+ T cells from PBMCs cultured without peptide, taken after COVID-19 vaccination. All receptors derive from a human donor who had a prior SARS-CoV-2 infection.

The chain recombines TRBV5-1 with TRBJ2-2; no definite D call. The CDR3 has 13 amino acids. From germline, CDR1 is SGHRS and CDR2 YFSETQ. Trimming removed 1 base at V and 6 bases at J, with 7 bases between. CDR3 DNA sequence: TGCGCCAGCAGCTTGCGGCTAGCCGGGGAGCTGTTTTTT. This codes for CASSLRLAGELFF.

This clone was detected a few times. The rearrangement uses TRBV3-1 (or the pseudogene TRBV3-2) and TRBJ2-7; TRBD2 matches at 11 bases. Looked up from germline, CDR1 is LGHDT and CDR2 is YNNKEL (reference sequence). The V and J ends lost 3 bases and 3 bases, in that order; junction bases with no gene match: 4. The CDR3 has 15 residues. This CDR3 is CASSHTSGSDYEQYF. CDR3 in DNA: TGTGCCAGCAGCCACACTAGCGGGAGCGACTACGAGCAGTACTTC.

J is TRBJ1-5 and V is TRBV15; no definite D call. The CDR3 extends over 14 amino acids. V lost 0 bases to trimming and J lost 4 bases, with 7 bases between them. Per the germline V gene, CDR1 is LNHNV and CDR2 is YYDKDF (reference sequence). The CDR3 bases are TGTGCCACCAGCAGAGATTTGGGGAATCAGCCCCAGCATTTT. It encodes CATSRDLGNQPQHF.

The V call is TRBV24-1, the J call TRBJ2-6; 10 nucleotides line up with TRBD1. V lost 4 bases and J lost 0; bases outside the gene matches: 8. This CDR3 has 19 residues. The germline V gene has CDR1 KGHDR and CDR2 SFDVKD. CDR3 protein: CATSERLGTGVSGANVLTF. CDR3 in DNA: TGTGCCACCAGTGAAAGACTCGGGACAGGGGTCTCTGGGGCCAACGTCCTGACTTTC.

The genes are TRBV27 and TRBJ2-2; 9 bases map to TRBD2. The V gene's germline CDR1 is MNHEY and CDR2 SMNVEV (reference sequence). The V gene end was trimmed by 5 bases and the J gene end by 4 bases; junction bases not matched to a gene: 17. There are 19 residues in the CDR3. CDR3 DNA sequence: TGTGCCAGCAGTCTCCGGACTAGCGCCGACGGAGGACGCACCGGGGAGCTGTTTTTT. Protein product: CASSLRTSADGGRTGELFF.

This chain uses TRBV5-1 with TRBJ2-5; weak D call: TRBD1 (5 bases). From germline, CDR1 is SGHRS and CDR2 YFSETQ. Trimming removed 5 bases from V and 3 bases from J, with 11 bases in between. The CDR3 extends over 13 amino acids. CDR3 nucleotides: TGCGCCAGCAGGCTCCAAGGGGAAGAGACCCAGTACTTC. This translates into CASRLQGEETQYF.

The chain links TRBV30 to TRBJ1-6; D is perhaps TRBD1 (5 bases). The germline CDR1 and CDR2 sequences are GTSNPN and SVGIG (reference sequence). The CDR3 has 15 residues. Trimming took 1 base from V and 8 from J, leaving 15 bases between them. CDR3 residues: CAWSGGGTIHSPLHF. The CDR3 bases are TGTGCCTGGAGTGGAGGCGGGACCATACATTCACCCCTCCACTTT.

This sequence joins TRBV24-1 and TRBJ2-2, with D perhaps TRBD2 (6 bases). V was clipped by 2 bases and J by 0 bases, with 12 bases between them. Germline V gene sequence: CDR1 KGHDR, CDR2 SFDVKD. This CDR3 has 17 amino acids. The CDR3 nucleotides read TGTGCCACCAGTGATTCCGGAATAGCGGCGAACACCGGGGAGCTGTTTTTT. It yields the protein CATSDSGIAANTGELFF.

The V gene is TRBV9, the J gene TRBJ2-2; possibly TRBD2 for D (6 bases). The V and J ends lost 1 base and 0 bases respectively, with 10 bases between them. The CDR3 covers 16 residues. From germline, CDR1 is SGDLS and CDR2 YYNGEE. The CDR3 DNA follows: TGTGCCAGCAGCGTATATAGCGGAACGAACACCGGGGAGCTGTTTTTT. Translating it yields CASSVYSGTNTGELFF.

This clone was observed once. This chain connects TRBV28 to TRBJ1-4, with D maybe TRBD1 (6 bases). Germline CDR1 reads MDHEN; CDR2 reads SYDVKM. The length of the CDR3 is 15 residues. Trimming cost V 5 bases and J 0 bases, with 10 bases left between them. DNA for the CDR3: TGTGCCAGCAGTAAGGACAGTGCAACTAATGAAAAACTGTTTTTT. Its protein product is CASSKDSATNEKLFF.

The chain is built from TRBV19 and TRBJ1-1, with D hard to call. Trimming removed 3 bases at V and 4 bases at J, with 18 bases between. Germline V gene lookup returns CDR1 LNHDA and CDR2 SQIVND (reference sequence). CDR3 length: 16 amino acids. Here the CDR3 reads CASSMATAGWGTEAFF. CDR3 coding DNA: TGTGCCAGTAGTATGGCAACAGCGGGGTGGGGCACTGAAGCTTTCTTT.

This clone has more than one count but fewer than ten. The V gene is TRBV9, the J gene TRBJ2-5; D gene uncertain. V lost 0 bases to trimming and J lost 2 bases, with 11 bases between them. The germline V gene has CDR1 SGDLS and CDR2 YYNGEE. CDR3 length: 15 amino acids. CDR3 residues: CASSVGRELQETQYF. CDR3 bases: TGTGCCAGCAGCGTAGGCCGCGAGTTACAAGAGACCCAGTACTTC.

The CDR3 DNA is TGTGCCAGCTCGCGCGAGGGGTTTCACTCCCAGCCCCAGCATTTT. It yields the protein CASSREGFHSQPQHF. This chain connects TRBV18 to TRBJ1-5; TRBD1 might be the D (5 bases). From germline, CDR1 is KGHSH and CDR2 LQKENI. The CDR3 runs to 15 residues. The V gene lost 6 bases and the J gene lost 7 bases, with 19 bases spanning the gap.

CDR3 sequence reads: CASSRQQSTEAFF. The CDR3 DNA is TGTGCCAGCAGCAGACAGCAATCCACTGAAGCTTTCTTT. The chain has TRBV7-3 and TRBJ1-1; D possibly corresponds to TRBD1 (5 bases). CDR1 and CDR2 (germline): SGHTA, FQGTGA. The CDR3 consists of 13 residues. V lost 5 bases and J 4 bases, leaving 11 bases between the germline ends.

The gene calls are TRBV27 and TRBJ2-1; TRBD1 is a possible D gene (6 bases). V was trimmed by 6 bases and J by 7 bases, leaving 19 bases between them. This CDR3 has 15 residues. CDR1 is MNHEY and CDR2 is SMNVEV in the germline V gene (reference sequence). The CDR3 nucleotides are TGTGCCAGCAGCCTCCGGGACATTTTTGGTAATGAGCAGTTCTTC. This translates into CASSLRDIFGNEQFF.

The chain employs TRBV4-3 and TRBJ2-3, with TRBD2 matching over 10 bases. This CDR3 has 18 residues. Germline CDR1 and CDR2: LGHNA and YSLEER. J was trimmed by 4 bases and V by 1 base; bases with no gene match: 11. The CDR3 DNA sequence: TGCGCCAGCAGCCAAGGGGCAGCTAGCGGGAGACTATCAGATACGCAGTATTTT. It specifies CASSQGAASGRLSDTQYF.

This sequence joins TRBV7-8 and TRBJ1-1; D not resolved. The CDR3 contains 14 residues. V gave up 2 bases and J gave up 0 bases, with 7 bases separating them. CDR1 is SGHVS and CDR2 is FQNEAQ in the germline V gene. The CDR3 is CASSLRPMNTEAFF. The CDR3 region has the DNA TGTGCCAGCAGCTTAAGACCCATGAACACTGAAGCTTTCTTT.

This clone was detected once. The rearrangement joins TRBV6-5 to TRBJ1-6; D ambiguous. CDR1 is MNHEY and CDR2 is SVGAGI in the germline V gene. The CDR3 spans 14 residues. The ends were cut back, 5 bases at V and 6 bases at J, with 11 bases in the middle. This CDR3 reads CASSRTVINSPLHF. The CDR3 DNA reads TGTGCCAGCAGTCGGACTGTGATTAATTCACCCCTCCACTTT.

This chain joins TRBV9 and TRBJ2-5, with a tentative D call TRBD1 (5 bases). CDR1 is SGDLS and CDR2 is YYNGEE in the germline V gene. Trimming took 4 bases from V and 5 from J, leaving 9 bases between them. The CDR3 loop spans 12 amino acids. DNA for the CDR3: TGTGCCAGCAGCCCAAACAGGGAGACCCAGTACTTC. It encodes CASSPNRETQYF.

This chain links TRBV4-1 with TRBJ1-3, with TRBD1 identical over 7 bases. The CDR3 contains 15 residues. Germline V gives CDR1 MGHRA, CDR2 YSYEKL. The ends lost 5 bases at V and 4 bases at J; junction bases unmatched: 8. The CDR3: CASSVQTGPGNTIYF. The CDR3 DNA reads TGCGCCAGCAGCGTTCAGACAGGGCCCGGAAACACCATATATTTT.

This chain joins TRBV29-1 and TRBJ2-7, with D tentatively TRBD1 (7 bases). V was clipped by 5 bases and J by 4 bases, with 18 bases between them. CDR3 length equals 14 residues. Germline lookup yields CDR1 SQVTM and CDR2 ANQGSEA. The CDR3 DNA is TGCAGCGTTTCGACCACAGGGGAGGCATACGAGCAGTACTTC. Residues: CSVSTTGEAYEQYF.

V gene TRBV18 combines with J gene TRBJ1-1; D possibly corresponds to TRBD1 (6 bases). CDR3 length: 14 residues. CDR1 is KGHSH and CDR2 is LQKENI in the germline V gene. Trimming removed 5 bases at V and 4 bases at J, with 14 bases between. The DNA of the CDR3 is TGTGCCAGCTCATCACTACAGGGTGGCACTGAAGCTTTCTTT. Its protein product is CASSSLQGGTEAFF.

This clone was seen just once. The V call is TRBV30, the J call TRBJ1-1; TRBD1 might be the D (5 bases). CDR3 size: 13 residues. Trimming shortened V by 2 bases and J by 1 base, and 8 bases separated the two germline ends. Looked up from germline, CDR1 is GTSNPN and CDR2 is SVGIG (reference sequence). CDR3 DNA sequence: TGTGCCTGGAGTCGACAGCCGAACACTGAAGCTTTCTTT. This encodes CAWSRQPNTEAFF.

The chain has TRBV11-2 and TRBJ1-3; a weak D match, TRBD1 (5 bases). From germline, CDR1 is SGHAT and CDR2 FQNNGV. V was pared by 6 bases and J by 0 bases, with 15 bases between. The CDR3 is 16 amino acids. CDR3 bases: TGTGCCAGCAGTCCTTACAGGTTCTTCTCTGGAAACACCATATATTTT. It is translated as CASSPYRFFSGNTIYF. The variable domain in full, completed from reference TRBV11-2 and TRBJ1-3, reads EAGVAQSPRYKIIEKRQSVAFWCNPISGHATLYWYQQILGQGPKLLIQFQNNGVVDDSQLPKDRFSAERLKGVDSTLKIQPAKLEDSAVYLCASSPYRFFSGNTIYFGEGSWLTVV.

The gene calls are TRBV29-1 and TRBJ2-3, with TRBD2 matching over 10 bases. Looked up from germline, CDR1 is SQVTM and CDR2 is ANQGSEA. This CDR3 is built from 16 residues. V lost 4 bases and J lost 2; bases outside the gene matches: 9. CDR3 DNA sequence: TGCAGCGTTGCCCCTAGCGGGAGCATCCTCACAGATACGCAGTATTTT. Its translation: CSVAPSGSILTDTQYF.

The CDR3 DNA reads as TGCGCCAGCAGCCCTCAATGGAACACTGAAGCTTTCTTT. Translated, it gives CASSPQWNTEAFF. The gene calls are TRBV4-1 and TRBJ1-1; D gene unclear. Germline V gene sequence: CDR1 MGHRA, CDR2 YSYEKL. This CDR3 is 13 amino acids long. V was shortened by 4 bases and J by 1 base, with 7 bases between the two germline ends.

The V gene is TRBV7-9, the J gene TRBJ1-2; D is unclear. The CDR3 totals 12 residues. Trimming cost V 2 bases and J 8 bases, with 9 bases left between them. Germline CDR1 reads SEHNR; CDR2 reads FQNEAQ (reference sequence). The CDR3 sequence is CASSLPGRGYTF. The CDR3 DNA follows: TGTGCCAGCAGCTTACCGGGGAGGGGCTACACCTTC.

This chain links TRBV28 with TRBJ1-1; D ambiguous. This CDR3 is 13 amino acids long. With 4 bases removed from V and 6 bases from J, the gap between germline ends came to 12 bases. The V gene's germline CDR1 is MDHEN and CDR2 SYDVKM. CDR3 residues: CASSSPHRAEAFF. CDR3 nucleotide sequence: TGTGCCAGCAGTTCACCACACCGAGCTGAAGCTTTCTTT.

The rearrangement uses TRBV10-1 and TRBJ1-5; 8 bases are a match to TRBD1. The junction had 2 bases not matched to a gene; V was cut back by 2 bases and J by 2 bases. Germline V gene sequence: CDR1 WNHNN, CDR2 SYGVQD (reference sequence). The CDR3 loop spans 15 amino acids. In DNA form, the CDR3 reads TGCGCCAGCAGTGAGGAGACAGGGGGCAATCAGCCCCAGCATTTT. Translating gives CASSEETGGNQPQHF.